The clone carrying this TCR beta chain was counted a few times. As yet, its antigen is unknown. The sample originates from a study of T cell repertoires in cytomegalovirus infection. Across the whole study: Public TCR beta signatures indicated both CMV infection and matching HLA type.

Whole-study findings and limits: The cumulative frequency of public TCR beta families identified carriers of CMV plus the relevant HLA. Ex vivo, HLA-C-restricted CMV-specific TCR beta clonotypes prevailed over the rest of the response.

TCRdb processed the reads anew with MiXCR; each CDR3 protein has one entry. The sample lists around 530,000 distinct CDR3 sequences, around 27% occurring once. Trimming removed 5 bases from V and 1 base from J; junction bases left unmatched: 4. Germline CDR1 SGHTA, CDR2 FQGTGA. The CDR3 has 17 amino acids. Sequenced sample: PBMCs. The TCR sequence derives from a human donor in good health (CMV status not recorded). Some clones in this sample may be carry-over from other donors' samples. V is TRBV7-3 and J is TRBJ2-5, with 16 bases matching TRBD2. CDR3 bases: TGTGCCAGCAGCCCCGGGACTAGCGGGAGGGCCCAAGAGACCCAGTACTTC. Its translation: CASSPGTSGRAQETQYF.